This TCR beta chain was captured by sequencing in a study of blood T cell repertoires in COVID-19. Clones were read by immunoSEQ multiplex PCR, and TCRdb kept only the in-frame ones, dropping some. The data contain approximately 410,000 clones, 70% to 90% of them singletons. This CDR3 is 15 amino acids long. V dropped 1 base and J dropped 2 bases, with 10 bases sitting between them. Looked up from germline, CDR1 is SGHDT and CDR2 is YYEEEE. The chain links TRBV5-6 to TRBJ1-3; TRBD1 is a possible D gene (5 bases). Sequenced material: peripheral blood. The source of this sequence is a woman in her thirties with active or convalescent COVID-19. CDR3 nucleotides: TGTGCCAGCAGCTTGTTCCCGGGGGCTGGAAACACCATATATTTT. This codes for CASSLFPGAGNTIYF.